Listed here is a single T cell receptor beta chain. Its antigen remains unidentified. The sample originates from a study of identifying expanded T cells in peripheral blood. Study-level points and caveats: Variance in clone template counts between roughly 2-week samples significantly increased with total template count across all healthy donors. Over two and four weeks, about 15 and 19 clones changed, versus around 1.2 between replicates.

Measured with immunoSEQ multiplex PCR; TCRdb has only the in-frame clones, and not every one. The sample has 100,000 to 150,000 clones, more than 80% seen once. With 0 bases removed from V and 1 base from J, the gap between germline ends came to 13 bases. This CDR3 spans 17 amino acids. The germline gives CDR1 SGHVS, CDR2 FQNEAQ. Collection occurred without any documented infections or immune events in donors. The sequenced material came from blood. This clonotype originated in a person aged 18 to 69 in good health. The genes are TRBV7-8 and TRBJ1-5; maybe TRBD1 (5 bases). CDR3 in DNA: TGTGCCAGCAGCTTAGCGGGGCAGGTGGGAAGCAATCAGCCCCAGCATTTT. Amino acid sequence: CASSLAGQVGSNQPQHF.